The rows below give T cell receptor beta chains drawn from one sample of a study of blood T cell repertoires in COVID-19. Libraries were prepared by immunoSEQ multiplex PCR; TCRdb keeps only in-frame clonotypes and omits some of them. This table has roughly 160,000 clones, roughly 80% appearing once. The sample consisted of PBMCs or T cells enriched from blood (not recorded which). All receptors derive from an older woman who had recovered from COVID-19. Each CDR3 is given with its conserved first and last residue.

v_gene,j_gene,CDR3aa
TRBV24-1,TRBJ2-7,CATSLQGDEQYF
TRBV28,TRBJ2-5,CASTGRWGLETQYF
TRBV6-5,TRBJ2-1,CASSFGTSGAANEQFF
TRBV29-1,TRBJ1-4,CSAGQELGINEKLFF
TRBV3-1/TRBV3-2,TRBJ2-5,CASRGLDLLQETQYF
TRBV4-1,TRBJ2-7,CASSQVSTYEQYF
TRBV7-3,TRBJ2-3,CASSSTPSGGLKAQYF
TRBV19,TRBJ2-7,CASSPSGGALRVNF
TRBV2,TRBJ1-1,CASSSTGNTEAFF
TRBV7-9,TRBJ2-7,CASSLGQGADEQYF
TRBV18,TRBJ2-2,CASSRDWQYTGELFF
TRBV3-1/TRBV3-2,TRBJ1-1,CASSPAGGGGTEAFF
TRBV29-1,TRBJ2-5,CSVGIGGGALETQYF
TRBV29-1,TRBJ2-1,CSVLPGQGYNEQFF
TRBV15,TRBJ1-2,CATSRSLMEGAIQGYTF
TRBV11-2,TRBJ1-2,CASSLDRGANYGYTF
TRBV11-2,TRBJ1-1,CASSLGRTQSEAFF
TRBV11-2,TRBJ2-5,CASSLDRGGEWETQYF
TRBV6-5,TRBJ2-7,CASSYPAGRSSYEQYF
TRBV14,TRBJ2-5,CASSQGTQGAQYF
TRBV12-5,TRBJ1-1,CASGPTGDAAFF
TRBV28,TRBJ1-1,CASRIQGQNTEAFF
TRBV19,TRBJ2-1,CASSIATGYNEQFF
TRBV7-8,TRBJ2-1,CASSLLAGGPGDEQFF
TRBV6-5,TRBJ2-5,CASSLVGPGETQYF
TRBV27,TRBJ2-2,CASSLVGLYTGELFF
TRBV27,TRBJ1-2,CASSLGGASMSGYTF
TRBV29-1,TRBJ1-5,CSVEVSGSNQPQHF
TRBV12-5,TRBJ2-2,CASGLESLAGGNTGELFF
TRBV12-3/TRBV12-4,TRBJ2-2,CASSLDTGELFF
TRBV6-5,TRBJ1-6,CASSGGTYDSPLHF
TRBV5-1,TRBJ1-1,CASSLADTANTEAFF
TRBV30,TRBJ1-3,CAWSVLGVNTIYF
TRBV11-2,TRBJ1-5,CASSLVSSSNQPQHF
TRBV5-6,TRBJ1-5,CASSSDSLSNQPQHF
TRBV7-6,TRBJ1-1,CASSTQGNTEAFF
TRBV20-1,TRBJ2-1,CSASEEGGQFF
TRBV27,TRBJ2-1,CASSLDRGYGEQFF
TRBV29-1,TRBJ2-1,CSVGLGPSNEQFF
TRBV5-1,TRBJ2-3,CASSLSADTQYF
TRBV5-4,TRBJ1-2,CASSYRDRGIYGYTF
TRBV19,TRBJ1-5,CASSNRGNQPQHF
TRBV5-6,TRBJ2-7,CASSSGTSGFQQYF
TRBV18,TRBJ1-3,CASSPGQQGNTIYF
TRBV2,TRBJ2-5,CASSPGTGSIETQYF
TRBV24-1,TRBJ2-5,CATGLAGQETQYF
TRBV7-6,TRBJ2-5,CASSFDAGVAFTQYF